These T cell receptor beta chains were read from a single sample in a study of identical twins. Each CDR3 protein gets one entry after TCRdb re-called the 5' RACE reads with MiXCR. This table holds about 720,000 distinct CDR3 sequences, roughly 8% found once. These data also formed part of another study, on yellow fever vaccine responses in identical twins.

Input material: PBMCs. The origin of the receptors is a young woman in good health. The CDR3 runs from the conserved cysteine through the conserved F or W. The listing skips clone size in some rows; elsewhere it reads once, few, many or a size class.

cdr3_length,j_call,clone_size,v_call,cdr3_aa
13,TRBJ1-4,-,TRBV29-1,CSAIQGHDEKLFF
19,TRBJ2-7,-,TRBV6-2/TRBV6-3,CASSYSEPSGIAASYEQYF
17,TRBJ2-7,few,TRBV7-9,CASSLGLWDRGRKEQYF
14,TRBJ2-7,-,TRBV30,CAWRTSGRGYEQYF
13,TRBJ2-1,-,TRBV7-3,CASSLIVGGEQFF
17,TRBJ2-3,-,TRBV4-3,CASSQDGLAGGADTQYF
12,TRBJ2-2,many,TRBV11-2,CASSLSGRELFF
16,TRBJ1-1,-,TRBV12-3/TRBV12-4,CASSQAGTGGFSEAFF
14,TRBJ1-2,few,TRBV20-1,CSASRRLTGYGYTF
15,TRBJ1-5,-,TRBV3-1,CASSHRTGLNQPQHF
16,TRBJ2-1,-,TRBV4-1,CASSQVTGVGNNEQFF
14,TRBJ2-7,-,TRBV7-6,CASSLDGTALEQYF
18,TRBJ2-4,-,TRBV27,CTSSLSPPLGAVGNIQYF
15,TRBJ2-1,many,TRBV28,CASSRDKISNNEQFF
15,TRBJ2-5,many,TRBV5-1,CASSATGLSGETQYF
16,TRBJ2-7,-,TRBV20-1,CSARDPDRGRVNEQYF
14,TRBJ2-1,many,TRBV15,CATSRGNLNNEQFF
15,TRBJ2-2,few,TRBV28,CASSRGQGRTGELFF
14,TRBJ2-3,-,TRBV7-2,CASSSRGGADTQYF
15,TRBJ2-2,few,TRBV6-2/TRBV6-3,CATERELENTGELFF
15,TRBJ2-1,few,TRBV5-1,CASSQGSGSNAGKFF
14,TRBJ2-7,many,TRBV12-3/TRBV12-4,CASSNSGRSYEQYF
15,TRBJ2-1,-,TRBV6-2/TRBV6-3,CASRPLAGLLNEQFF
11,TRBJ2-1,-,TRBV20-1,CSARDDTPTFF
16,TRBJ2-1,many,TRBV6-5,CASKFGTGESYNEQFF
15,TRBJ2-1,few,TRBV23-1,CASSQPSGSLNEQFF
17,TRBJ2-2,-,TRBV15,CATQLGAGAMNTGELFF
18,TRBJ2-3,-,TRBV5-1,CASSLEPSGRGGTDTQYF
15,TRBJ2-2,few,TRBV12-3/TRBV12-4,CASSLRGSGRGELFF
18,TRBJ2-3,many,TRBV24-1,CATSDTGTSGRSTDTQYF
12,TRBJ1-1,-,TRBV6-2/TRBV6-3,CASSYPRPEAFF
17,TRBJ2-2,few,TRBV7-2,CASSRTTSGSGTGELFF
14,TRBJ2-1,-,TRBV10-3,CAISPQNQRNEQFF
13,TRBJ2-3,few,TRBV27,CASTLGPTDTQYF
17,TRBJ2-1,few,TRBV6-1,CASRSNLAGGVYNEQFF
17,TRBJ2-6,-,TRBV7-9,CASTWPSSGSGANVLTF
13,TRBJ1-1,-,TRBV18,CASSLGTITEAFF
16,TRBJ2-7,few,TRBV10-3,CAISGPETGGFYEQYF
15,TRBJ1-5,-,TRBV2,CASSEGYTGGQPQHF
15,TRBJ2-2,-,TRBV6-1,CASRGGRKSTGELFF
15,TRBJ2-1,few,TRBV15,CATSPDAGGDDEQFF
18,TRBJ2-1,few,TRBV9,CASSAGDRLLMAYNEQFF
14,TRBJ1-2,few,TRBV7-9,CASSLDRVGDGYTF
18,TRBJ2-6,few,TRBV9,CASSQPWEFGSGANVLTF
11,TRBJ2-1,few,TRBV7-9,CATEVRGEQFF
14,TRBJ1-1,few,TRBV7-6,CASRNRGENTEAFF
16,TRBJ2-1,few,TRBV20-1,CSARDLSGSRVNEQFF
14,TRBJ2-1,few,TRBV5-1,CASNDARSHNEQFF